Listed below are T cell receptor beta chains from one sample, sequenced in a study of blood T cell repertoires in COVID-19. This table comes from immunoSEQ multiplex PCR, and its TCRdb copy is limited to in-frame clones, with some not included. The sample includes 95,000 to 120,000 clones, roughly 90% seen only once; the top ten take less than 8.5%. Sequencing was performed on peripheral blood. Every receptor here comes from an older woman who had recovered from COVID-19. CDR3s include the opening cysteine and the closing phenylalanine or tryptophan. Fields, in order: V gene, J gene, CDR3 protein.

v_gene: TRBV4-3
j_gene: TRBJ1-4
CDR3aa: CASSQSGPGGKLFF

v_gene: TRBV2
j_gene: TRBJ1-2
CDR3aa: CASRSGQGDGYTF

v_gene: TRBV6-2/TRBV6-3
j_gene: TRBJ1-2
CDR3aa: CASSSRLASNYGYTF

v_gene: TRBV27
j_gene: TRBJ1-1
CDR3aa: CASSFRQGWMNTEAFF

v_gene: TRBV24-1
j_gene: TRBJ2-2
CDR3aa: CATSEPDRGYTGELFF

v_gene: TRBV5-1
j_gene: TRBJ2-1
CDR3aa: CASSLGGGDNEQFF

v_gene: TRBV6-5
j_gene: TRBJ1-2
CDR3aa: CASRATGTYGYTF

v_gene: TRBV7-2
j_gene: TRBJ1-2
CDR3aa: CASSPQWALGYTF

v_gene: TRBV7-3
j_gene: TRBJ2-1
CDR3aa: CASSLRGLAGDEQFF

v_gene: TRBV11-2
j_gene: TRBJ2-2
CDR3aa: CASSPSPRRLFF

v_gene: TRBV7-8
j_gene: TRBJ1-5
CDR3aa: CASSFKQGVLGNQPQHF

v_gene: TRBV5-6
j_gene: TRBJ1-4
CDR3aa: CASSRPDRVQEKLFF

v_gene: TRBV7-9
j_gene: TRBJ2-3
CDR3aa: CASSARGAFADTQYF

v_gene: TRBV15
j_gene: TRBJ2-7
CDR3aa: CATSSFVRGAEQYF

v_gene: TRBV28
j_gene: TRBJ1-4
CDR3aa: CAGQGADGSEKLFF

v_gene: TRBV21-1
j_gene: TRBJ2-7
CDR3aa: CASSSRDSHYEQYF

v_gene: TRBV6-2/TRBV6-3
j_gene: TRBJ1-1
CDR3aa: CASSYSKGPTGTEAFF

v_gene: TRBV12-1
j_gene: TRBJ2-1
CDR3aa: CASSSLRGACHEQFF

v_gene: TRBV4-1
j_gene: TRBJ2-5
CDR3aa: CASSQEGLAGGFPETQYF

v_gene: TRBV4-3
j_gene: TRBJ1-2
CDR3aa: CASSREVRGARYGYTF

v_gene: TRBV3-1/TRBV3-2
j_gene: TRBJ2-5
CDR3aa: CASSQSAREGTQYF

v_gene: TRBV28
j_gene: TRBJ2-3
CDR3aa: CASSLGSPIRPQYF

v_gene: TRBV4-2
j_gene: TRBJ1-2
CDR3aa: CASSPRGTGAPGGGYTF

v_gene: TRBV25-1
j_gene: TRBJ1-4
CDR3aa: CASSTWGGGNEKLFF

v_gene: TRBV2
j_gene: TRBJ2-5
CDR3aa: CASSLQGAQETQYF

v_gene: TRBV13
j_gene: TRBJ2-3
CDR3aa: CASSPTYTDTQYF

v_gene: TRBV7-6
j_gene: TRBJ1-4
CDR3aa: CASSRGGPENEKLFF

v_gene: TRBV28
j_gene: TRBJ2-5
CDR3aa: CASSWGLWETQYF

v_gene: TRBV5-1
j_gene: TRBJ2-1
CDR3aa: CASSLRVQSSYNEQFF

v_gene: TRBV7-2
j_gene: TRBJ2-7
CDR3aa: CASRLRLTGRVEQYF

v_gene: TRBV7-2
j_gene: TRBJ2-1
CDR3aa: CASSLTNRNYNEQFF

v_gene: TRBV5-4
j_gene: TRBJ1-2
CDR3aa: CASSLGPSRGYTF

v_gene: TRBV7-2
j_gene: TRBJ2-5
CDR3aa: CASSSTRGGGAGETQYF